This T cell receptor beta chain derives from a study of OX40 agonist ivuxolimab in advanced cancers. Findings of the study overall: Low clonal expansion, among the lowest seen, marked partial responders at 0.1-3.0 mg/kg. In the expanded peripheral T cells, antigen specificity was never determined.

Method: immunoSEQ multiplex PCR; TCRdb's copy keeps in-frame clones and lacks some. The data contain roughly 70,000 clones, approximately 86% of them seen just once; the ten biggest clones take up about 2.1%. As concerns this clone: Its antigen is as yet unknown. One end of the junction does not line up with germline, which may come from a read error.

The CDR3 is made up of 13 amino acids. The germline gives CDR1 MNHNS, CDR2 SASEGT. At cycle 4 day 1, cycle 7 day 1, and baseline, blood was sampled. The chain carries TRBV6-1 and TRBJ2-5, with TRBD2 as a possible D gene (6 bases). The TCR comes from an adult with an advanced solid tumor such as melanoma, head and neck, liver or kidney cancer. Material: CD4+ or CD8+ T cells sorted from blood, obtained in a trial of the OX40 agonist ivuxolimab. The CDR3 region has the DNA TGCCGTGCGGGGCCGAACCCCCAAGAGACCCAGTACTTC. It specifies CRAGPNPQETQYF.